This TCR beta chain came from a study of blood T cell repertoires in COVID-19. Study-level information: T cells, B-cell-depleted T cells, or PBMCs supplied cDNA or gDNA.

From germline, CDR1 is MDHEN and CDR2 SYDVKM. This CDR3 region has 14 residues. V was cut by 10 bases and J by 6 bases, with 19 bases left in between. This clone was seen only a few times. In the source study's methods: Reference gene primer amplification in the assay estimated nucleated cell counts. Only in-frame clones appear in the TCRdb table, and some are missing; sequencing was by immunoSEQ multiplex PCR. Clone size and V and J calls were adopted from that table, with D and trimming inferred from the DNA. The sample lists roughly 260,000 clones, 70% to 90% seen once, with over 2% in the top ten.

The material sequenced was peripheral blood. This chain links TRBV28 with TRBJ2-1; tentatively, D is TRBD2 (7 bases). This sequence was found in a woman aged 45-65 years with acute or convalescent COVID-19. The CDR3 DNA is TGTGCCACAAGAGAGGGGGGGAATTCCAATGAGCAGTTCTTC. It specifies CATREGGNSNEQFF. The entire variable domain, with the rest obtained from reference TRBV28 and TRBJ2-1, is as follows: DVKVTQSSRYLVKRTGEKVFLECVQDMDHENMFWYRQDPGLGLRLIYFSYDVKMKEKGDIPEGYSVSREKKERFSLILESASTNQTSMYLCATREGGNSNEQFFGPGTRLTVL.